This TCR beta chain was profiled in a study of blood T cell repertoires in COVID-19. For the study at large: From the United States, Italy and Spain came samples of acute and convalescent COVID-19. PBMCs, B-cell-depleted T cells, or T cells were the source of the cDNA or gDNA that made up the material.

V lost 8 bases, J lost 2 bases, and 4 bases stayed unmatched. The CDR3 is 14 amino acids. Germline CDR1 and CDR2: MGHDK and SYGVNS. In the authors' workflow: By means of reference gene primer amplification, nucleated cell counts were estimated. Using immunoSEQ multiplex PCR, the repertoire was profiled, and TCRdb retains in-frame clones only, with some absent. V, J and clone size reflect that table, while D and trimming were determined from the DNA. The sample carries 100,000 or so clones, about nine tenths recorded once. A Seattle source enrolled patients during active infection and followed them longitudinally.

The sequence derives from a woman aged 45-65 years with COVID-19, enrolled during active disease. The sequenced sample was peripheral blood. V and J are TRBV25-1 and TRBJ2-5, with 11 bases aligning to TRBD2. The CDR3 loop is CASSSGGSQETQYF. CDR3 coding DNA: TGTGCCAGCTCTAGCGGGGGGTCTCAAGAGACCCAGTACTTC.